The source of this TCR beta chain is a study of T cell changes during pregnancy in multiple sclerosis. The repertoire was sequenced with immunoSEQ multiplex PCR; TCRdb's copy has only in-frame clones and lacks some. The repertoire includes fewer than 80,000 clones, 85% to 95% of them detected once, and approximately 2% sits in the top ten. This clone has only one observation. There are 12 residues in the CDR3. From germline, CDR1 is LNHDA and CDR2 SQIVND (reference sequence). Trimming stripped 6 bases from V and 4 bases from J, with 7 bases between. The sequencing used peripheral blood, collected in the third trimester of pregnancy. The chain couples TRBV19 to TRBJ2-1, with a weak D call TRBD1 (6 bases). The source of this sequence is a female donor in good health, enrolled as a control in a pregnancy study. The CDR3 sequence: CASSQGYNEQFF. DNA of the CDR3: TGTGCCAGTAGCCAGGGGTACAATGAGCAGTTCTTC.